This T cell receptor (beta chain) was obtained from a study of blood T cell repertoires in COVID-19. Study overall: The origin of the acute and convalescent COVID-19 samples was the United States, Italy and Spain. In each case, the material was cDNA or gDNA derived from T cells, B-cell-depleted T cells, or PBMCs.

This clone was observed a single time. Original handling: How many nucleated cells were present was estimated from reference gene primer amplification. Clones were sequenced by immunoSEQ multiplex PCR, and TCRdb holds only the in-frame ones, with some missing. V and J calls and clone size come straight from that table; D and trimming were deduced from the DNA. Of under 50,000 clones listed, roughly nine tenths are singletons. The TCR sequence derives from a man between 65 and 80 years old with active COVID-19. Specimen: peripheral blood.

The CDR3 protein is CASSSLAGVWDEQYF. The CDR3 nucleotides are TGTGCCAGCAGCTCTTTAGCGGGAGTTTGGGACGAGCAGTACTTC. This chain uses TRBV7-8 with TRBJ2-7, with 9 bases aligning to TRBD2. There are 15 residues in the CDR3. The germline V gene encodes CDR1 SGHVS and CDR2 FQNEAQ. V was clipped by 4 bases and J by 5 bases; unmatched bases: 9.